These 9 T cell receptor beta chains were all obtained from the same sample, sequenced in a study of T cell responses to AZD1222 COVID-19 vaccine. The protocol was immunoSEQ multiplex PCR, while the TCRdb copy is restricted to in-frame clones and leaves out a portion. The sample records tens of thousands of clones, approximately 85% being singletons. Sequenced here: peripheral blood, sampled on day 0 of AZD1222 vaccination. The receptors were sampled from an adult in good health.

J is TRBJ1-1 and V is TRBV2; no firm D call. The CDR3 runs 14 residues. V was clipped by 7 bases and J by 0 bases, with 12 bases between them. CDR1 is SNHLY and CDR2 is FYNNEI in the germline V gene. CDR3 DNA sequence: TGTGCCAGCAAGGCGGGTCGGATGAACACTGAAGCTTTCTTT. It yields the protein CASKAGRMNTEAFF.

This clone appeared a few times. This chain links TRBV19 with TRBJ1-6, with D hard to call. The ends were cut back, 5 bases at V and 8 bases at J, with 4 bases in the middle. Germline values: CDR1 LNHDA, CDR2 SQIVND (reference sequence). The CDR3 has 11 amino acids. CDR3 bases: TGTGCCAGTAGTGGGGATTCACCCCTCCACTTT. Amino acids: CASSGDSPLHF.

In its sample, this clone was seen once. The J gene is TRBJ1-6, the V gene TRBV5-6; TRBD1 matches 8 bases. The CDR3 extends over 15 amino acids. Germline assignment: CDR1 SGHDT and CDR2 YYEEEE. J was trimmed by 18 bases and V by 4 bases; bases with no gene match: 18. The CDR3 region has the DNA TGTGCCAGCAGCCCGGTGGGACAGGTCGTCGGCCCCGACCACTTT. Protein: CASSPVGQVVGPDHF.

The chain combines TRBV19 with TRBJ2-3; D may be TRBD1 or TRBD2 (5 bases each). Trimming stripped 3 bases from V and 5 bases from J, with 12 bases between. CDR3 length: 14 residues. Germline assignment: CDR1 LNHDA and CDR2 SQIVND (reference sequence). The CDR3 DNA reads TGTGCCAGTAGTATGCGGGCCCAGGGAGATACGCAGTATTTT. Protein: CASSMRAQGDTQYF. The whole variable domain, filled in from reference TRBV19 and TRBJ2-3, reads DGGITQSPKYLFRKEGQNVTLSCEQNLNHDAMYWYRQDPGQGLRLIYYSQIVNDFQKGDIAEGYSVSREKKESFPLTVTSAQKNPTAFYLCASSMRAQGDTQYFGPGTRLTVL.

The chain recombines TRBV9 with TRBJ2-5, with 11 bases identical to TRBD2. Germline V gene sequence: CDR1 SGDLS, CDR2 YYNGEE. The CDR3 is made up of 18 amino acids. Unmatched junction bases numbered 11, after V lost 3 bases and J lost 1 base. The CDR3 protein is CASSASRGTSGAQETQYF. The DNA for the CDR3 is TGTGCCAGCAGCGCCTCGAGAGGGACTAGCGGAGCCCAAGAGACCCAGTACTTC.

V and J are TRBV5-1 and TRBJ2-5; TRBD2 agrees at 8 bases. V trimming: 4 bases; J trimming: 4 bases; junction bases outside the gene matches: 9. The V gene's germline CDR1 is SGHRS and CDR2 YFSETQ. This CDR3 is built from 15 residues. This chain's CDR3 is CASSPSGRVGETQYF. The CDR3 nucleotides read TGCGCCAGCAGCCCCTCCGGGAGGGTGGGAGAGACCCAGTACTTC.

The chain is built from TRBV7-2 and TRBJ1-2; D is unresolved. The length of the CDR3 is 14 residues. Per germline, CDR1 SGHTA and CDR2 FQGNSA. The V end was cut by 8 bases, the J end by 4 bases, with 17 bases between. The CDR3 is CASRPGSGLYGYTF. The DNA of the CDR3 is TGTGCCAGCCGCCCCGGGAGCGGACTCTATGGCTACACCTTC.

This clone was counted only a few times. The chain is built from TRBV5-4 and TRBJ2-7; 7 bases match TRBD1. The CDR3 spans 15 residues. With 5 bases clipped from V and 3 bases from J, the junction kept 11 bases outside the gene matches. Germline CDR1 is SGHNT and CDR2 is YYREEE (reference sequence). CDR3: CASSPPPGQIYEQYF. The CDR3, as DNA: TGTGCCAGCAGTCCCCCTCCGGGACAGATCTACGAGCAGTACTTC.

The V and J genes are TRBV7-2 and TRBJ1-6; D gene uncertain. V was pared by 4 bases and J by 5 bases, with 12 bases between. The CDR3 runs 15 residues. In germline, CDR1 is SGHTA, CDR2 FQGNSA. The CDR3 protein is CASSSLWLNNSPLHF. CDR3 coding DNA: TGTGCCAGCAGCTCCCTGTGGCTAAATAATTCACCCCTCCACTTT.